A single T cell receptor beta chain is shown here with its context. Its target is unknown. This sample was included in a study of graft-versus-host responses after intestinal transplantation. Method: immunoSEQ multiplex PCR; TCRdb's copy keeps in-frame clones and lacks some. The sample yields about 120,000 clones, approximately 95% seen once. The CDR3 is made up of 13 amino acids. Germline V CDR1 and CDR2: SNHLY, FYNNEI. V dropped 7 bases and J dropped 4 bases, with 12 bases sitting between them. The sample here was unstimulated CD8+ T cells sorted from spleen or lymph node cells, taken before intestinal transplant. J is TRBJ2-3 and V is TRBV2; possibly TRBD2 for D (5 bases). The clonotype originates from a human donor who received an intestinal transplant. As DNA, the CDR3 is TGTGCCAGCATAAACATAGCGCCAGATACGCAGTATTTT. Translated, it gives CASINIAPDTQYF.